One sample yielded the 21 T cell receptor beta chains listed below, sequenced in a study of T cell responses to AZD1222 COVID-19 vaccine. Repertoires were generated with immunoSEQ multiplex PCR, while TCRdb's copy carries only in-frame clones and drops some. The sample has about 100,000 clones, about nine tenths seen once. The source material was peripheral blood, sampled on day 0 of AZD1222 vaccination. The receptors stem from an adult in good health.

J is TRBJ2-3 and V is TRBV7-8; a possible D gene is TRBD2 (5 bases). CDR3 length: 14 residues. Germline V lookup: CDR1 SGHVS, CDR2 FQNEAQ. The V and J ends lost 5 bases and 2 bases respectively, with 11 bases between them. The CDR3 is CASSPEVFTDTQYF. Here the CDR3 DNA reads TGTGCCAGCAGCCCGGAGGTTTTCACAGATACGCAGTATTTT.

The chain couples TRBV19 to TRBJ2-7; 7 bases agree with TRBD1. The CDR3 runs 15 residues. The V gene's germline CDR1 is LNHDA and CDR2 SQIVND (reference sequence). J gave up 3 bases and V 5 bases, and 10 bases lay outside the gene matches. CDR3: CASSSLPGTVYEQYF. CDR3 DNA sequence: TGTGCCAGTAGTTCTCTTCCCGGGACAGTCTACGAGCAGTACTTC.

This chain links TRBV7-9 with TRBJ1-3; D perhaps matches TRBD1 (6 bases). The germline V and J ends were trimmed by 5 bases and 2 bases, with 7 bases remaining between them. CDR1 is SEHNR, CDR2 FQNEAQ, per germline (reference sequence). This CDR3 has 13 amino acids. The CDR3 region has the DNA TGTGCCAGCAGCCGACAGGCTGGAAACACCATATATTTT. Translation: CASSRQAGNTIYF.

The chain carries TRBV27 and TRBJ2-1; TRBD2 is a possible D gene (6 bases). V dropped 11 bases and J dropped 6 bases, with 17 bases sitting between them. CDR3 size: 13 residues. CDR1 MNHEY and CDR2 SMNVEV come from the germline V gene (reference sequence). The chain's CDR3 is CAPSVAGFNEQFF. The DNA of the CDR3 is TGTGCCCCCAGCGTGGCGGGATTCAATGAGCAGTTCTTC.

The CDR3 here is CASSLGAPDTIYF. Written as DNA, the CDR3 is TGTGCCAGCAGCTTAGGAGCTCCGGACACCATATATTTT. The J gene is TRBJ1-3, the V gene TRBV7-9; D ambiguous. This CDR3 has 13 residues. CDR1 and CDR2 from the germline V gene are SEHNR and FQNEAQ (reference sequence). Deletions cut 1 base from V and 8 bases from J, with 9 bases between.

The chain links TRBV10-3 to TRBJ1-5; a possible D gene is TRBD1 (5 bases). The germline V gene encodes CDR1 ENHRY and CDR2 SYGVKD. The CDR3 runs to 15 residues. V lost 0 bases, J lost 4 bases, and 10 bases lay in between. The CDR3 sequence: CAISESAGPNQPQHF. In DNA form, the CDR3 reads TGTGCCATCAGTGAGTCGGCAGGGCCAAATCAGCCCCAGCATTTT.

This CDR3 reads CASRTGGSQPQHF. The CDR3 coding sequence is TGTGCCAGCAGGACAGGGGGCTCTCAGCCCCAGCATTTT. The chain is built from TRBV2 and TRBJ1-5; TRBD1 matches 10 bases. The CDR3 is 13 amino acids. CDR1 is SNHLY, CDR2 FYNNEI, per germline. The V and J ends lost 6 bases and 6 bases, in that order; junction bases with no gene match: 2. Filled out from reference TRBV2 and TRBJ1-5, the complete variable domain reads EPEVTQTPSHQVTQMGQEVILRCVPISNHLYFYWYRQILGQKVEFLVSFYNNEISEKSEIFDDQFSVERPDGSNFTLKIRSTKLEDSAMYFCASRTGGSQPQHFGDGTRLSIL.

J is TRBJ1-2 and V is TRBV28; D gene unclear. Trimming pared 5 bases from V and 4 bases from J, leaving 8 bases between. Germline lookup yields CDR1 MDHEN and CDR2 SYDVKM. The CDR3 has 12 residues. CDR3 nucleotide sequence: TGTGCCAGCAGTACGACAAGCTATGGCTACACCTTC. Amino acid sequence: CASSTTSYGYTF.

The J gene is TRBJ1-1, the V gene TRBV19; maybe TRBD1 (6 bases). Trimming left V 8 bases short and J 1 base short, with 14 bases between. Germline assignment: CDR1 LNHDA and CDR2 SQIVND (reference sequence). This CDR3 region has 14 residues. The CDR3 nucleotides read TGTGCCAGTTCAATACAGGGACGGAACACTGAAGCTTTCTTT. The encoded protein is CASSIQGRNTEAFF.

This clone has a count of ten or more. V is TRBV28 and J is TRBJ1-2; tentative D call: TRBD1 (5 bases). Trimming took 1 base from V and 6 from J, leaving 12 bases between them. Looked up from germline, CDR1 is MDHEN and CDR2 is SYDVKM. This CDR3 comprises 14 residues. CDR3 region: CASSLYRMGNGYTF. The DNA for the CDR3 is TGTGCCAGCAGTTTATACAGGATGGGAAATGGCTACACCTTC.

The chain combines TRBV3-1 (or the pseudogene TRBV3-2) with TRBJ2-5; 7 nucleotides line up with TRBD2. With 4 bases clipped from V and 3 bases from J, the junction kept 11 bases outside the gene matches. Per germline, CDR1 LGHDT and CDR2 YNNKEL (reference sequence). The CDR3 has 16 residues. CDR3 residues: CASSPETSSGKETQYF. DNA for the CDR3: TGTGCCAGCAGCCCAGAAACTTCTAGCGGTAAAGAGACCCAGTACTTC.

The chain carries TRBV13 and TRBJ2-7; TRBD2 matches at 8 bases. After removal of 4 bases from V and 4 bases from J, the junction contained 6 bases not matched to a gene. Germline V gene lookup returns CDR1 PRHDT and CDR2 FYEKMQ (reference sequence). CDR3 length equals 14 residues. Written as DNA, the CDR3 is TGTGCCAGCAGCTACCGGGAGGGACGTTACGAGCAGTACTTC. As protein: CASSYREGRYEQYF. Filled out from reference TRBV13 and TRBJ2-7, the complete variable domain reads AAGVIQSPRHLIKEKRETATLKCYPIPRHDTVYWYQQGPGQDPQFLISFYEKMQSDKGSIPDRFSAQQFSDYHSELNMSSLELGDSALYFCASSYREGRYEQYFGPGTRLTVT.

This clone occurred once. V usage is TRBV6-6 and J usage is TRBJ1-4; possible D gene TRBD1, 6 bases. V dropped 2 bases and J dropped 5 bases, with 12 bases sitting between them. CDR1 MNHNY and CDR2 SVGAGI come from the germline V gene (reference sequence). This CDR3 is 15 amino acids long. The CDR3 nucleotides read TGTGCCAGCAGTTACATAGGTCAGGGGAATGAAAAACTGTTTTTT. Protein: CASSYIGQGNEKLFF.

In nucleotides, the CDR3 is TGTGCCTGGAGGATCAATACAGGGGAGAAGCAGTTCTTC. This sequence encodes CAWRINTGEKQFF. The rearrangement uses TRBV30 and TRBJ2-1; TRBD1 aligns across 7 bases. The germline CDR1 and CDR2 sequences are GTSNPN and SVGIG (reference sequence). The V and J ends lost 3 bases and 11 bases, in that order; junction bases with no gene match: 10. The CDR3 extends over 13 amino acids.

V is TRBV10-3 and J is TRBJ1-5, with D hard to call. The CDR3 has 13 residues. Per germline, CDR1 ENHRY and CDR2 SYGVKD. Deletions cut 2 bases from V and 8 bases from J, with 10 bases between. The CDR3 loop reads CAISEEQAEPQHF. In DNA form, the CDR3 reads TGTGCCATCAGTGAGGAACAAGCAGAGCCCCAGCATTTT.

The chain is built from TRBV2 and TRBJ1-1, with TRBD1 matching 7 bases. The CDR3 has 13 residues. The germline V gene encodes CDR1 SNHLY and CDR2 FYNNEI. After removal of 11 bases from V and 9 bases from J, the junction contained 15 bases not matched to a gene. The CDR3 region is CAVQLQGDSKAFF. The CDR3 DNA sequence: TGTGCCGTACAATTACAAGGGGACAGTAAAGCTTTCTTT.

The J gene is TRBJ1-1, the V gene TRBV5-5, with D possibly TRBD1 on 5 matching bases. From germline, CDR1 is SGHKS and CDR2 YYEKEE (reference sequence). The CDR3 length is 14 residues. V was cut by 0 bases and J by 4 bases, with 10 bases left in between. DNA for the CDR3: TGTGCCAGCAGCTTGGCCGTCGGGGGCACTGAAGCTTTCTTT. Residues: CASSLAVGGTEAFF. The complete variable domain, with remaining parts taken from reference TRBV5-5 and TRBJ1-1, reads DAGVTQSPTHLIKTRGQQVTLRCSPISGHKSVSWYQQVLGQGPQFIFQYYEKEERGRGNFPDRFSARQFPNYSSELNVNALLLGDSALYLCASSLAVGGTEAFFGQGTRLTVV.

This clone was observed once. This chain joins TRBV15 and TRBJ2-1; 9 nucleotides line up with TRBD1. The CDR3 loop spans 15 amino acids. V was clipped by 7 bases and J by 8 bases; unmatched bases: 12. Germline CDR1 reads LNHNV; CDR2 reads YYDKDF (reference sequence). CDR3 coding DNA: TGTGCCACCATGAGCCGGGACAGGGAAGTGCATGAGCAGTTCTTC. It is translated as CATMSRDREVHEQFF.

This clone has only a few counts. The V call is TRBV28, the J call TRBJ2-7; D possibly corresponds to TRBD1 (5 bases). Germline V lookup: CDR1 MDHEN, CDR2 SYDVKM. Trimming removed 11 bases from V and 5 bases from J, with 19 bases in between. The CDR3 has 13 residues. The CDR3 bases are TGTGCCGCGACAGATTCTGTTAGGCACGAGCAGTACTTC. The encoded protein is CAATDSVRHEQYF.

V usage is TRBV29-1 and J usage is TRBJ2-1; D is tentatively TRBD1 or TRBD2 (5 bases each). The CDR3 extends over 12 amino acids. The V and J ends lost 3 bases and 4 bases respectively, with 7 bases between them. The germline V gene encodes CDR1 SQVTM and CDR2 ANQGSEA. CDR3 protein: CSVEGVYNEQFF. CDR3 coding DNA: TGCAGCGTTGAGGGGGTATACAATGAGCAGTTCTTC.

The CDR3 nucleotides are TGTGCCAGCAGCCATTGGGGGAAGGGCCAGCGATCTAACTATGGCTACACCTTC. It specifies CASSHWGKGQRSNYGYTF. The chain carries TRBV3-1 (or the pseudogene TRBV3-2) and TRBJ1-2, with TRBD1 as a possible D gene (5 bases). Trimming shortened V by 3 bases and J by 0 bases, and 20 bases separated the two germline ends. This CDR3 has 18 residues. Germline V gives CDR1 LGHDT, CDR2 YNNKEL (reference sequence).